These 30 T cell receptor beta chains originate from one sample sequenced in a study of regulatory T cells in long-lasting Graves disease. With iRepertoire HTBI primers and Arm-PCR of CDR3 regions, TCR beta libraries were built. TCRdb independently ran MiXCR on the multiplex PCR reads; one entry per CDR3 protein. The data show 680,000 or so distinct CDR3 sequences, about 15% seen once. Described time point: newly diagnosed GD, antithyroid drugs for less than 3 months. Isolated PBMC RNA provided the starting material for the TCR library. These data also formed part of another study, on T cells in Graves' hyperthyroidism and ophthalmopathy.

This specimen consisted of peripheral blood mononuclear cells (PBMCs), obtained at new diagnosis, from a patient treated with antithyroid drugs. These receptors originate from a woman aged 30 to 39 with Graves disease.

In this sample, this clonotype turned up many times. The CDR3 coding sequence is TGTGCCAGCAGCTTAGAGCGCGTAGAGACCCAGTACTTC. This sequence encodes CASSLERVETQYF. The genes are TRBV7-9 and TRBJ2-5; the D is unclear. The CDR3 length is 13 residues. Germline loops: CDR1 SEHNR, CDR2 FQNEAQ (reference sequence). V was pared by 1 base and J by 4 bases, with 7 bases between.

The chain links TRBV5-1 to TRBJ2-1; maybe TRBD1 (6 bases). The germline V and J ends were trimmed by 0 bases and 8 bases, with 15 bases remaining between them. CDR1 SGHRS and CDR2 YFSETQ come from the germline V gene. This CDR3 contains 15 residues. This chain's CDR3 is CASSLAGAARDEQFF. CDR3 bases: TGCGCCAGCAGCTTGGCAGGGGCAGCTAGAGATGAGCAGTTCTTC.

The chain is built from TRBV18 and TRBJ2-7, with 9 nucleotides matching TRBD1. CDR3 length: 15 amino acids. The germline gives CDR1 KGHSH, CDR2 LQKENI. The V gene end was trimmed by 5 bases and the J gene end by 3 bases; junction bases not matched to a gene: 8. The CDR3 here is CASSAEGQGSYEQYF. The CDR3 DNA reads TGTGCCAGCTCAGCGGAGGGACAGGGAAGCTACGAGCAGTACTTC.

This clonotype showed up just a few times. The V call is TRBV6-2 or TRBV6-3, the J call TRBJ2-3; 7 bases match TRBD2. With 11 bases clipped from V and 1 base from J, the junction kept 3 bases outside the gene matches. The CDR3 has 12 amino acids. Germline V gives CDR1 MNHEY, CDR2 SVGEGT. The CDR3 sequence: CAGGGGTDTQYF. The CDR3 DNA sequence: TGTGCCGGGGGGGGAGGCACAGATACGCAGTATTTT.

This clonotype was seen many times. The chain carries TRBV2 and TRBJ2-5; unclear D gene. Germline V lookup: CDR1 SNHLY, CDR2 FYNNEI. This CDR3 is built from 13 residues. The germline V and J ends were trimmed by 4 bases and 2 bases, with 8 bases remaining between them. The CDR3 reads CASSVGPQETQYF. The CDR3 DNA reads as TGTGCCAGCAGTGTCGGCCCACAAGAGACCCAGTACTTC.

This clonotype was detected ten times or more. CDR3 loop: CASSIPGVKDYEQYF. CDR3 nucleotides: TGTGCCAGCAGTATTCCGGGAGTGAAGGACTACGAGCAGTACTTC. The chain is built from TRBV28 and TRBJ2-7; TRBD2 is a possible D gene (6 bases). Trimming shortened V by 5 bases and J by 3 bases, and 17 bases separated the two germline ends. Germline V CDR1 and CDR2: MDHEN, SYDVKM. CDR3 length equals 15 residues.

V is TRBV14 and J is TRBJ2-5, with no clear D. Trimming removed 0 bases at V and 5 bases at J, with 7 bases between. This CDR3 is built from 13 residues. CDR1 SGHDN and CDR2 FVKESK come from the germline V gene. In DNA form, the CDR3 reads TGTGCCAGCAGCCAAGAATTGGGGGAGACCCAGTACTTC. Translation gives CASSQELGETQYF.

This clonotype showed up just a few times. The chain carries TRBV7-2 and TRBJ2-2, with D possibly being TRBD1 (5 bases). Germline V CDR1 and CDR2: SGHTA, FQGNSA. The V gene lost 5 bases and the J gene lost 5 bases, with 15 bases spanning the gap. The CDR3 is 15 residues long. The CDR3 spells CASSEQEVRTGELFF. The CDR3 DNA follows: TGTGCCAGCAGCGAACAGGAAGTTAGGACCGGGGAGCTGTTTTTT.

The rearrangement joins TRBV6-5 to TRBJ2-7; D gene ambiguous. The V gene's germline CDR1 is MNHEY and CDR2 SVGAGI. Trimming left V 0 bases short and J 0 bases short, with 9 bases between. The CDR3 runs 15 residues. The chain's CDR3 is CASSYSRTASYEQYF. CDR3 DNA sequence: TGTGCCAGCAGTTACTCAAGGACGGCCTCCTACGAGCAGTACTTC.

This rearrangement joins TRBV27 to TRBJ2-2, with 8 bases that match TRBD2. V lost 5 bases, J lost 12 bases, and 11 bases stayed unmatched. Germline V gives CDR1 MNHEY, CDR2 SMNVEV (reference sequence). The CDR3 is 14 amino acids. In DNA form, the CDR3 reads TGTGCCAGCAGTCCCCCGGGGGGGCTAGGAAAGCTGTTTTTT. Amino acids: CASSPPGGLGKLFF.

Ten or more counts support this clonotype. The CDR3 loop reads CASSPPTGRGTEAFF. CDR3 in DNA: TGTGCCAGCAGCCCTCCGACAGGGAGGGGGACTGAAGCTTTCTTT. The rearrangement uses TRBV28 and TRBJ1-1, with 7 bases aligning to TRBD1. There are 15 residues in the CDR3. From germline, CDR1 is MDHEN and CDR2 SYDVKM. V lost 6 bases, J lost 5 bases, and 12 bases stayed unmatched.

This rearrangement joins TRBV20-1 to TRBJ1-1; D might be TRBD1 (5 bases). This CDR3 has 15 residues. Germline CDR1 and CDR2: DFQATT and SNEGSKA (reference sequence). The germline V and J ends were trimmed by 3 bases and 0 bases, with 14 bases remaining between them. Written as DNA, the CDR3 is TGCAGTGCTAGCAGCACGGGGCTCATGAACACTGAAGCTTTCTTT. Protein: CSASSTGLMNTEAFF.

This clonotype came up a few times. The gene calls are TRBV5-1 and TRBJ1-4, with D unclear. CDR1 and CDR2 from the germline V gene are SGHRS and YFSETQ. Trimming took 1 base from V and 3 from J, leaving 7 bases between them. This CDR3 spans 14 amino acids. The CDR3 reads CASSLTLANEKLFF. CDR3 bases: TGCGCCAGCAGCTTGACACTCGCTAATGAAAAACTGTTTTTT. Full variable domain (remainder filled in from reference TRBV5-1 and TRBJ1-4): KAGVTQTPRYLIKTRGQQVTLSCSPISGHRSVSWYQQTPGQGLQFLFEYFSETQRNKGNFPGRFSGRQFSNSRSEMNVSTLELGDSALYLCASSLTLANEKLFFGSGTQLSVL.

This clonotype was observed a few times. The rearrangement links TRBV5-1 to TRBJ1-4; D uncertain. Germline CDR1 and CDR2: SGHRS and YFSETQ. With 0 bases removed from V and 0 bases from J, the gap between germline ends came to 12 bases. The CDR3 covers 17 residues. The DNA of the CDR3 is TGCGCCAGCAGCTTGGGCCAGCCAGGTTCAACTAATGAAAAACTGTTTTTT. Amino acids: CASSLGQPGSTNEKLFF. The whole variable domain, filled in from reference TRBV5-1 and TRBJ1-4, reads KAGVTQTPRYLIKTRGQQVTLSCSPISGHRSVSWYQQTPGQGLQFLFEYFSETQRNKGNFPGRFSGRQFSNSRSEMNVSTLELGDSALYLCASSLGQPGSTNEKLFFGSGTQLSVL.

For this clonotype: This may be a read error, as it is one base from a much larger clone. The gene calls are TRBV6-4 and TRBJ1-1; no firm D call. In germline, CDR1 is MRHNA, CDR2 SNTAGT. This CDR3 contains 15 residues. V was clipped by 6 bases and J by 1 base, with 15 bases between them. The CDR3 nucleotides are TGTGCCAGCAGGTACATAAGTGTGGAGAACACTGAAGCTTTCTTT. It translates to CASRYISVENTEAFF.

At least ten counts were recorded for this clonotype. The chain recombines TRBV6-1 with TRBJ1-2, with 8 nucleotides matching TRBD1. This CDR3 has 14 residues. CDR1 is MNHNS, CDR2 SASEGT, per germline. Unmatched junction bases numbered 7, after V lost 2 bases and J lost 8 bases. CDR3 amino acids: CASSEPGQGGGYTF. The CDR3, as DNA: TGTGCCAGCAGTGAACCTGGACAGGGTGGGGGCTACACCTTC.

Comments on this clonotype: This may be a read error: a much more frequent sequence differs by one nucleotide. V gene TRBV28 combines with J gene TRBJ1-3; D gene uncertain. The CDR3 totals 14 residues. The germline gives CDR1 MDHEN, CDR2 SYDVKM. DNA of the CDR3: TGTGCCGGCAGTTTGGGTTTCTCTGGAAACACCATATATTTT. It is translated as CAGSLGFSGNTIYF.

This clonotype was detected many times. Written as DNA, the CDR3 is TGTGCCACCAGTGATCCAACAATTAAGACCCAGTACTTC. As protein: CATSDPTIKTQYF. The chain combines TRBV24-1 with TRBJ2-5; no clear D gene. CDR3 length: 13 residues. V dropped 3 bases and J dropped 6 bases, with 10 bases sitting between them. Germline lookup yields CDR1 KGHDR and CDR2 SFDVKD.

To note about this clonotype: One base away lies a much larger clone, so this may be a sequencing read error. This chain links TRBV6-1 with TRBJ2-2, with no clear D. CDR1 is MNHNS, CDR2 SASEGT, per germline. This CDR3 region has 17 residues. V was pared by 6 bases and J by 1 base, with 18 bases between. CDR3 residues: CASRPFPGRVNTGELFF. The DNA of the CDR3 is TGTGCCAGCAGACCCTTCCCCGGTAGGGTGAACACCGGGGAGCTGTTTTTT.

Only a few counts were recorded for this clonotype. The chain carries TRBV14 and TRBJ1-1; D remains ambiguous. Trimming removed 3 bases at V and 1 base at J, with 15 bases between. Germline V gene data show CDR1 as SGHDN and CDR2 as FVKESK. The CDR3 loop spans 16 amino acids. CDR3 protein: CASSHGGMYWNTEAFF. CDR3 DNA sequence: TGTGCCAGCAGCCATGGAGGGATGTACTGGAACACTGAAGCTTTCTTT.

This clonotype appeared many times. V gene TRBV20-1 combines with J gene TRBJ1-2, with a possible D match to TRBD1 (6 bases). The CDR3 runs to 11 residues. Germline V CDR1 and CDR2: DFQATT, SNEGSKA (reference sequence). The germline V and J ends were trimmed by 6 bases and 5 bases, with 10 bases remaining between them. DNA of the CDR3: TGCAGTGCAAGACAGGAATATGGCTACACCTTC. This encodes CSARQEYGYTF.

This clonotype was recorded a few times. The rearrangement uses TRBV11-2 and TRBJ2-7; no clear D. Trimming pared 5 bases from V and 11 bases from J, leaving 19 bases between. Germline V CDR1 and CDR2: SGHAT, FQNNGV. The CDR3 length is 13 residues. The CDR3 region is CASSHPVASLEYF. The CDR3 nucleotides read TGTGCCAGCAGCCATCCCGTTGCTTCCCTGGAGTACTTC.

This clonotype was seen repeatedly, ten times or more. The chain employs TRBV6-9 and TRBJ1-2, with D perhaps matching TRBD1 (6 bases). The ends were cut back, 3 bases at V and 6 bases at J, with 11 bases in the middle. The CDR3 runs 13 residues. Germline CDR1 and CDR2: MNHGY and SVAAGI. The DNA of the CDR3 is TGTGCCAGCAGTTACGGGGGGCAAGATGGCTACACCTTC. It is translated as CASSYGGQDGYTF.

This clonotype was picked up a small number of times. The rearrangement uses TRBV5-5 and TRBJ2-5, with 8 nucleotides matching TRBD2. J lost 5 bases, V lost 4 bases, and 13 bases had no gene match. Germline CDR1 is SGHKS and CDR2 is YYEKEE (reference sequence). The CDR3 length is 16 residues. CDR3 nucleotides: TGTGCCAGCAGCCCAAAGGGGAGCGGGAGTGGGGAGACCCAGTACTTC. This translates into CASSPKGSGSGETQYF.

The chain recombines TRBV20-1 with TRBJ1-6; D not certain. The length of the CDR3 is 16 residues. The germline V gene has CDR1 DFQATT and CDR2 SNEGSKA (reference sequence). Trimming left V 3 bases short and J 0 bases short, with 12 bases between. CDR3 region: CSARGRQSSYNSPLHF. The CDR3, as DNA: TGCAGTGCTAGGGGGAGGCAGAGCTCCTATAATTCACCCCTCCACTTT.

This clonotype was picked up many times. The chain is built from TRBV12-3 or TRBV12-4 and TRBJ2-3; no clear D. The ends were cut back, 1 base at V and 2 bases at J, with 4 bases in the middle. This CDR3 is built from 13 residues. The CDR3 bases are TGTGCCAGCAGTTTAGGGTTCACAGATACGCAGTATTTT. Translating it yields CASSLGFTDTQYF.

This clonotype appeared many times. The V call is TRBV2, the J call TRBJ1-3; no firm D call. Germline CDR1 and CDR2: SNHLY and FYNNEI. Trimming removed 4 bases at V and 1 base at J, with 8 bases between. The CDR3 length is 14 residues. The DNA for the CDR3 is TGTGCCAGCAGTGGGATGGCTTCTGGAAACACCATATATTTT. This encodes CASSGMASGNTIYF.

This clonotype has ten or more counts. The chain links TRBV29-1 to TRBJ1-1, with 7 bases lining up with TRBD1. The germline V gene has CDR1 SQVTM and CDR2 ANQGSEA. With 4 bases clipped from V and 0 bases from J, the junction kept 11 bases outside the gene matches. The CDR3 runs 16 residues. In DNA form, the CDR3 reads TGCAGCGTTGGACACCAGGTCACAGGGGTGAACACTGAAGCTTTCTTT. This sequence encodes CSVGHQVTGVNTEAFF.

This clonotype was observed a few times. The V gene is TRBV5-6, the J gene TRBJ2-7; D might be TRBD1 (5 bases). The CDR3 covers 16 residues. Trimming removed 5 bases from V and 5 bases from J, with 23 bases in between. The germline V gene has CDR1 SGHDT and CDR2 YYEEEE. The CDR3, as DNA: TGTGCCAGCAGTTTAAGGGGTGCCACGACGAGGCACGAGCAGTACTTC. Translating it yields CASSLRGATTRHEQYF.

This chain joins TRBV20-1 and TRBJ2-7; D is perhaps TRBD2 (6 bases). The CDR3 extends over 16 amino acids. Trimming removed 3 bases from V and 9 bases from J, with 27 bases in between. From germline, CDR1 is DFQATT and CDR2 SNEGSKA (reference sequence). The CDR3 bases are TGCAGTGCTAGTGTCAAGGGCGGGATTATACTACGAGGGCAGTACTTC. This sequence encodes CSASVKGGIILRGQYF.